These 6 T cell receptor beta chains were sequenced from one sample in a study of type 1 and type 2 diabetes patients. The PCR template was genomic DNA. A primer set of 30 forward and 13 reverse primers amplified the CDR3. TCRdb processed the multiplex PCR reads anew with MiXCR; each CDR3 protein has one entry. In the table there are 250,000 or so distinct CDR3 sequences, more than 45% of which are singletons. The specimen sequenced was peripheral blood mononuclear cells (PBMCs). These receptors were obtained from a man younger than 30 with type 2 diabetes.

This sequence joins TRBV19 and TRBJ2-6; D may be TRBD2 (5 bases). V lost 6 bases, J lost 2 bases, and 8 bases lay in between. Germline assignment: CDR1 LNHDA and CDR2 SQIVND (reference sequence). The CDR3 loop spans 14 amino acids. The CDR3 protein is CASRRAAGANVLTF. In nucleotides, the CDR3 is TGTGCCAGTAGGCGGGCGGCTGGGGCCAACGTCCTGACTTTC. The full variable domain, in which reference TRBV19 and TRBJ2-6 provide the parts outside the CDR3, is DGGITQSPKYLFRKEGQNVTLSCEQNLNHDAMYWYRQDPGQGLRLIYYSQIVNDFQKGDIAEGYSVSREKKESFPLTVTSAQKNPTAFYLCASRRAAGANVLTFGAGSRLTVL.

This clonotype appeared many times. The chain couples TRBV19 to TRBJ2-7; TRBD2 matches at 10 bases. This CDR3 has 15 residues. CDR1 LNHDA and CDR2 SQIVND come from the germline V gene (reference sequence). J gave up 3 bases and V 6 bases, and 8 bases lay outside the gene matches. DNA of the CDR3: TGTGCCAGTAGGCCAGGACTAGCGGAGAGCTACGAGCAGTACTTC. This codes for CASRPGLAESYEQYF.

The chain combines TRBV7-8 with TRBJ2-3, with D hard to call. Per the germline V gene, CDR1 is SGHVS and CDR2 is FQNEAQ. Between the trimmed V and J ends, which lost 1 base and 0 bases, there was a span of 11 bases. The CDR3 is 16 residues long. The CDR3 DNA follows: TGTGCCAGCAGCTTAGTCCCGGCCCTTAGCACAGATACGCAGTATTTT. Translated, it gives CASSLVPALSTDTQYF. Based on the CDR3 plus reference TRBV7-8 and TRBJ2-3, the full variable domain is GAGVSQSPRYKVAKRGQDVALRCDPISGHVSLFWYQQALGQGPEFLTYFQNEAQLDKSGLPSDRFFAERPEGSVSTLKIQRTQQEDSAVYLCASSLVPALSTDTQYFGPGTRLTVL.

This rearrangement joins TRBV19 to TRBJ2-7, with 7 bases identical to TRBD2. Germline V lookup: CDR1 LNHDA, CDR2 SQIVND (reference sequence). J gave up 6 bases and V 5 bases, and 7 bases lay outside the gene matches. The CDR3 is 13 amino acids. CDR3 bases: TGTGCCAGTAGTTCCGGGACTAACCGCGAGCAGTACTTC. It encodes CASSSGTNREQYF.

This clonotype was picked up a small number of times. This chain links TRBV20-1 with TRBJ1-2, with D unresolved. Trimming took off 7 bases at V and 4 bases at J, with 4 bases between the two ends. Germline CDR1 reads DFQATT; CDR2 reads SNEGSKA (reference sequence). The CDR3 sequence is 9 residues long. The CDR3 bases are TGCAGTGAGGGCTATGGCTACACCTTC. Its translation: CSEGYGYTF.

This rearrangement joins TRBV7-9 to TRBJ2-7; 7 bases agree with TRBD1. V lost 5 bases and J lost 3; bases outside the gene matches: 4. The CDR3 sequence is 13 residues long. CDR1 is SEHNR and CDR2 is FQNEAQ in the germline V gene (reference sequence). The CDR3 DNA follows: TGTGCCAGCAGCCGGAGGACAGGCTACGAGCAGTACTTC. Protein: CASSRRTGYEQYF.